This T cell receptor (beta chain) was found in a study of shared clonotypes between healthy human individuals. The wider study: Ranging from 18 to 49 in age, donors were a couple of women and three men. Overall study findings and caveats: Several donors shared approximately 5% of their naive CD4 clonotypes. Among non-shared clonotypes, generation probabilities were lower than among those shared by all four donors.

The split of CD4+ cells yielded CD45RA+ naive and CD45RA-negative memory subsets. Some clones are missing from TCRdb's copy, which holds only in-frame ones; the method was immunoSEQ multiplex PCR. The repertoire includes about 680,000 clones, approximately 79% of them detected once, and around 2% sits in the top ten. Of note for this clone: Its specificity is unknown.

The sequenced sample consisted of memory CD4+ T cells sorted from blood. Regarding subset: CD45RA-negative fraction. This clonotype was obtained from a woman in her twenties or thirties in good health.

The CDR3: CALETGISGNTIYF. The CDR3, as DNA: TGTGCCTTGGAAACAGGGATCTCTGGAAACACCATATATTTT. The V gene is TRBV30, the J gene TRBJ1-3, with D possibly TRBD1 on 6 matching bases. The CDR3 covers 14 residues. The V gene lost 7 bases and the J gene lost 0 bases, with 13 bases spanning the gap. Germline loops: CDR1 GTSNPN, CDR2 SVGIG (reference sequence).